This T cell receptor beta chain was profiled in a study of T-cell memory formation after mild COVID-19. This clonotype showed up just a few times. No antigen is known for it. Overall study results and limits: Confirmation was lacking for SARS-CoV-2 specificity of second-wave clones that peaked on day 37.

There are 12 residues in the CDR3. V lost 0 bases, J lost 8 bases, and 2 bases lay in between. CDR1 LGHDT and CDR2 YNNKEL come from the germline V gene (reference sequence). TCRdb reprocessed the 5' RACE reads via MiXCR and lists one record per CDR3 protein. Found here are 400,000 to 500,000 distinct CDR3 sequences, 20% of them singletons; the top ten hold around 8%. Sequences were obtained from PBMCs or a T cell subset sorted from them (not recorded which). The sequence came from an adult woman who had mild COVID-19 (a few samples of this study predate the infection). Cell type and time point are not known. V usage is TRBV3-1 and J usage is TRBJ1-6, with D unclear. CDR3 bases: TGTGCCAGCAGCCAAGAATATTCACCCCTCCACTTT. Translation gives CASSQEYSPLHF.